The TCR beta chain described here comes from a study of blood T cell repertoires in COVID-19. Across the study: In each case, the material was cDNA or gDNA derived from T cells, B-cell-depleted T cells, or PBMCs.

Here immunoSEQ multiplex PCR was the method, and the copy in TCRdb shows in-frame clones only, minus some. The sample holds more than 250,000 clones, roughly 86% seen once. Trimming shortened V by 6 bases and J by 9 bases, and 15 bases separated the two germline ends. Germline V gives CDR1 SEHNR, CDR2 FQNEAQ (reference sequence). The CDR3 covers 13 residues. The rearrangement uses TRBV7-9 and TRBJ2-1; D remains ambiguous. The source material was peripheral blood. This TCR was recovered from a man between 18 and 35 years old with active or convalescent COVID-19. CDR3: CASRNSKGGEQFF. CDR3 DNA sequence: TGTGCCAGCAGGAATAGCAAAGGCGGTGAGCAGTTCTTC.